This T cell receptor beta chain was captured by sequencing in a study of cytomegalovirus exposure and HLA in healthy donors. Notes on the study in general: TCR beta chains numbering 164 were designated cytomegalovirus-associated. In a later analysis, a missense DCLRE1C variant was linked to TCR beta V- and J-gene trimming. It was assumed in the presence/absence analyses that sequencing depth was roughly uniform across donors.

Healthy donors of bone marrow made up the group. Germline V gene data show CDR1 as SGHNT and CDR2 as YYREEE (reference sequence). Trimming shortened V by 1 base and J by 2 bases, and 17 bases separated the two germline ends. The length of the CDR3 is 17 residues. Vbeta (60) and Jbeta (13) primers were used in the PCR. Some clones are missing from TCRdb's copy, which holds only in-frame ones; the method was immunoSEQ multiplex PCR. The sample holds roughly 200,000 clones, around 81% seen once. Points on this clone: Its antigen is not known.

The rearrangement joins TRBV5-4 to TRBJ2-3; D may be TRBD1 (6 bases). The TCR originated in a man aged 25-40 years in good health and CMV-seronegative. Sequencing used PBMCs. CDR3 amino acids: CASSLPLKGENTDTQYF. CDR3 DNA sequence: TGTGCCAGCAGCTTGCCCCTGAAGGGGGAAAACACAGATACGCAGTATTTT.